This entry concerns a single TCR beta chain. Clones were sequenced by immunoSEQ multiplex PCR, and TCRdb holds only the in-frame ones, with some missing. The data show approximately 210,000 clones, about 91% seen once. The data stem from a study of control samples from healthy donors and cancer patients. In germline, CDR1 is SQVTM, CDR2 ANQGSEA. Trimming stripped 3 bases from V and 0 bases from J, with 17 bases between. This CDR3 has 16 residues. The chain combines TRBV29-1 with TRBJ2-5; D possibly corresponds to TRBD2 (7 bases). The sequencing input was blood. This clonotype originated in a young man in good health. CDR3 region: CSVEGGASRYQETQYF. The CDR3 region has the DNA TGCAGCGTTGAGGGGGGGGCGTCGAGGTACCAAGAGACCCAGTACTTC.